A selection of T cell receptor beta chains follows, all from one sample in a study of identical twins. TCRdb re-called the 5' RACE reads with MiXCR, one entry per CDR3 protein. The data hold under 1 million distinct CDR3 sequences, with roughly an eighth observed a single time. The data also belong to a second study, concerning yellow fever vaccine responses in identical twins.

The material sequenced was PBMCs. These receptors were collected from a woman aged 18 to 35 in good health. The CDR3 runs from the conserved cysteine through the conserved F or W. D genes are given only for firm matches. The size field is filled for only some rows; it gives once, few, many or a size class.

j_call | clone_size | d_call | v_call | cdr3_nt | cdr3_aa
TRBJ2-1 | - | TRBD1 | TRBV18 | TGTGCCAGCTCATTGAAGACAGGGAGCTCCTACAATGAGCAGTTCTTC | CASSLKTGSSYNEQFF
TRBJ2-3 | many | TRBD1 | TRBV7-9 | TGTGCCAGCAGCTTAACCAACAGGGGATCGAGCACAGATACGCAGTATTTT | CASSLTNRGSSTDTQYF
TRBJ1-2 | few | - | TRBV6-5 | TGTGCCAGCAGTTACTCCAGGGACCCCAGCTATGGCTACACCTTC | CASSYSRDPSYGYTF
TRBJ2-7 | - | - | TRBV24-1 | TGTGCCACCAGTGCCACTGCCCGGGGGGAGCAGTACTTC | CATSATARGEQYF
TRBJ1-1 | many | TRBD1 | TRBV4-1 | TGCGCCAGCAGCCAAGAGGACAGGGGAGGGACTGAAGCTTTCTTT | CASSQEDRGGTEAFF
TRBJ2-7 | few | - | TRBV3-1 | TGTGCCAGCAGCCAAGAAAAGGCTTCCTACGAGCAGTACTTC | CASSQEKASYEQYF
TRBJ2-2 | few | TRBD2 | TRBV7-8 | TGTGCCAGCAGCCCCCGAGCGGGAGAGTGGCTCGGGGAGCTGTTTTTT | CASSPRAGEWLGELFF
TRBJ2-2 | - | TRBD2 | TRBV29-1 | TGCAGCGTTGACCCGGGAGGGAGGCCCGGGGAGCTGTTTTTT | CSVDPGGRPGELFF
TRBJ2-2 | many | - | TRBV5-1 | TGCGCCAGCAGCTTGGCCCCCGGTGAACTGTTTTTT | CASSLAPGELFF
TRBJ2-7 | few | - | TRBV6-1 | TGTGCCAGCAGTGATACACAGGGCTGGGTACGATACGAGCAGTACTTC | CASSDTQGWVRYEQYF
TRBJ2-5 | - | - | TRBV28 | TGTGCCAGCAGTCGATCACCCTTTGGGCAAATCCAAGAGACCCAGTACTTC | CASSRSPFGQIQETQYF
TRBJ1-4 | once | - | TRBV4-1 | TGCGCCAGCAGCCCGGGCATGAGTGGAAAACTGTTTTTT | CASSPGMSGKLFF
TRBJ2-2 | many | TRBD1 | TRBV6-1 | TGTGCCAGCAGAACCCGGGACAGGGATACCGGGGAGCTGTTTTTT | CASRTRDRDTGELFF
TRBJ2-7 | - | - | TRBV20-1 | TGCAGTGCTAGAGATGTAGGGGTCTACGAGCAGTACTTC | CSARDVGVYEQYF
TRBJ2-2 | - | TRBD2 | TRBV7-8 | TGTGCCAGCAGCCAACCTCGGGAGGGCGGATCGCCGATGAACACCGGGGAGCTGTTTTTT | CASSQPREGGSPMNTGELFF
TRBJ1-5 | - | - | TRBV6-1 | TGTGCCAGCACTGGAGGACGCAGCAATCAGCCCCAGCATTTT | CASTGGRSNQPQHF
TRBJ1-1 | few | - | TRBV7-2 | TGTGCCAGCAGCTTAGCCAGCCCTCTACAGAACACTGAAGCTTTCTTT | CASSLASPLQNTEAFF
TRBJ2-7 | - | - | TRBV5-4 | TGTGCCAGCAGCTTGGGACTAGAACCCTACGAGCAGTACTTC | CASSLGLEPYEQYF
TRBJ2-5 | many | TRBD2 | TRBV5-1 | TGCGCCAGCAGCTTAGGGACTAGCGGACCGCAAGAGACCCAGTACTTC | CASSLGTSGPQETQYF
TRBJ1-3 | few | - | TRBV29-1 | TGCAGCGTTGAAGGAGTGGAGGGTGGAAACACCATATATTTT | CSVEGVEGGNTIYF
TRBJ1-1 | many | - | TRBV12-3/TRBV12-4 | TGTGCCTCAGACACAGGACCGAACACTGAAGCTTTCTTT | CASDTGPNTEAFF
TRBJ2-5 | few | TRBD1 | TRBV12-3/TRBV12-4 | TGTGCCAGCAATGACAGGGCCCAAGAGACCCAGTACTTC | CASNDRAQETQYF
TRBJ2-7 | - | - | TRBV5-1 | TGCGCCAGCAGTTGGGGGGTGACCTACGAGCAGTACTTC | CASSWGVTYEQYF